This entry features one T cell receptor (beta chain) sequence. What it binds is not known. Produced via immunoSEQ multiplex PCR; TCRdb's table is partial and in-frame only. The sample yields 330,000 or so clones, around four fifths seen once. The junction had 6 bases not matched to a gene; V was cut back by 4 bases and J by 6 bases. Germline loops: CDR1 KGHSH, CDR2 LQKENI. This CDR3 contains 15 residues. All of the donors resided in Nashville, Tennessee, and each was a Caucasian adult. CD4+ cells yielded CD45RA+ naive and CD45RA-negative memory subsets. The data were taken from a study of shared clonotypes between healthy human individuals. Background on the study: CD4 naive cells filled three plates per donor, CD4 memory three, CD8 naive two and CD8 memory one. Whole-study results and caveats: Tissue TCR repertoires likely differ from these blood-only repertoires.

The receptor was derived from a man between 25 and 39 years old in good health. The gene calls are TRBV18 and TRBJ2-1, with TRBD2 identical over 10 bases. The sample consisted of memory CD4+ T cells sorted from blood. This sample's subset: CD45RA-negative fraction. The CDR3 DNA reads TGTGCCAGCTCACACCTAGCGGGAGATCTCAATGAGCAGTTCTTC. This codes for CASSHLAGDLNEQFF.